This T cell receptor beta chain originates from a study of molecular identifiers for immune sequencing clone quantification. Each CDR3 protein gets one entry after TCRdb re-called the PCR reads with MiXCR. Of 600,000 to 650,000 distinct CDR3 sequences listed, 15% to 20% were seen once; the top ten hold around 0.9%. The germline gives CDR1 SGHKS, CDR2 YYEKEE (reference sequence). CDR3 size: 14 residues. The V end lost 0 bases, the J end lost 7 bases, and 14 bases lay between the germline ends. This clonotype was seen many times. This chain connects TRBV5-5 to TRBJ2-7; D is unclear. The TCR originated in a human donor in good health. Some libraries in this study had Jurkat cell RNA spiked in. Sample: naive CD8+ T cells from blood, with Jurkat cell RNA spiked in. Subset here: FACS-sorted CD8+CD4-CCR7+CD45RA+ naive T cells. CDR3 DNA: TGTGCCAGCAGCTTGGTGGTACGCTGGGTAGAGCAGTACTTC. This codes for CASSLVVRWVEQYF.